One sample yielded the 15 T cell receptor beta chains listed below, sequenced in a study of blood T cell repertoires in COVID-19. Some clones are missing from TCRdb's copy, which holds only in-frame ones; the method was immunoSEQ multiplex PCR. The table shows under 55,000 clones, with 90% occurring only once. Sequences were obtained from peripheral blood. Receptors originate from a human donor in a cohort sampled during active COVID-19.

The chain carries TRBV7-3 and TRBJ2-7; TRBD2 matches 8 bases. This CDR3 contains 15 residues. Looked up from germline, CDR1 is SGHTA and CDR2 is FQGTGA. V was clipped by 6 bases and J by 3 bases; unmatched bases: 10. The CDR3 DNA reads TGTGCCAGCAGTTCGCAACTAGCGGTAGTCTACGAGCAGTACTTC. It encodes CASSSQLAVVYEQYF.

The rearrangement links TRBV6-5 to TRBJ2-7; 14 bases map to TRBD2. The CDR3 runs 14 residues. CDR1 is MNHEY, CDR2 SVGAGI, per germline. J gave up 3 bases and V 6 bases, and 1 base lay outside the gene matches. CDR3 DNA: TGTGCCAGCAGGGGACTAGCGGGGGTCTACGAGCAGTACTTC. Translated, it gives CASRGLAGVYEQYF.

Comment on this clone: One junction end disagrees with the germline gene, perhaps due to a read error. The chain uses TRBV7-7 and TRBJ2-5; 9 bases are a match to TRBD2. CDR1 is SSHAT and CDR2 is FNYEAQ in the germline V gene (reference sequence). The CDR3 is made up of 16 amino acids. CDR3 region: CASSQSAGLAGETQYF. CDR3 nucleotide sequence: TGTGCTAGCAGCCAATCCGCGGGACTAGCAGGAGAGACCCAGTACTTC.

The chain carries TRBV27 and TRBJ2-1; a possible D gene is TRBD1 (6 bases). CDR3 length: 16 amino acids. The ends were cut back, 6 bases at V and 0 bases at J, with 15 bases in the middle. Germline CDR1 MNHEY, CDR2 SMNVEV (reference sequence). The DNA for the CDR3 is TGTGCCAGCAGGGTCGGGACACTTATCTCCTACAATGAGCAGTTCTTC. Translated, it gives CASRVGTLISYNEQFF.

This sequence joins TRBV18 and TRBJ2-7, with D possibly matching TRBD1 (6 bases). Trimming shortened V by 6 bases and J by 7 bases, and 13 bases separated the two germline ends. The CDR3 runs to 12 residues. Per the germline V gene, CDR1 is KGHSH and CDR2 is LQKENI. Here the CDR3 reads CASSPTGKEQYV. DNA for the CDR3: TGTGCCAGCTCTCCAACAGGGAAAGAGCAGTACGTC.

The chain couples TRBV9 to TRBJ1-6; a weak D match, TRBD1 (6 bases). The CDR3 contains 14 residues. CDR1 and CDR2 (germline): SGDLS, YYNGEE. Trimming stripped 4 bases from V and 10 bases from J, with 15 bases between. The CDR3: CASSPTGGRSPLHF. In DNA, the CDR3 is TGTGCCAGCAGCCCAACGGGGGGCCGATCACCCCTCCACTTT.

The rearrangement uses TRBV6-1 and TRBJ2-3; D perhaps matches TRBD1 (6 bases). CDR3 length: 14 amino acids. V was trimmed by 2 bases and J by 1 base, leaving 7 bases between them. Germline CDR1 reads MNHNS; CDR2 reads SASEGT. The CDR3 sequence: CASSERQGTDTQYF. CDR3 nucleotide sequence: TGTGCCAGCAGTGAACGACAGGGCACAGATACGCAGTATTTT.

The chain recombines TRBV5-6 with TRBJ2-7; tentatively, D is TRBD2 (6 bases). The germline CDR1 and CDR2 sequences are SGHDT and YYEEEE. The CDR3 consists of 15 residues. Deletions cut 0 bases from V and 5 bases from J, with 15 bases between. The CDR3 is CASSLALLSGHEQYV. CDR3 bases: TGTGCCAGCAGCTTGGCCCTCTTAAGCGGGCACGAGCAGTACGTC.

The V and J genes are TRBV4-2 and TRBJ1-1; 7 nucleotides line up with TRBD1. V was pared by 2 bases and J by 11 bases, with 11 bases of the junction left unmatched. CDR3 length: 14 amino acids. From germline, CDR1 is LGHNA and CDR2 YNFKEQ. This CDR3 is CASSQQGVAVDAFF. The CDR3 DNA reads as TGTGCCAGCAGCCAACAGGGGGTGGCGGTTGACGCTTTCTTT.

This clone is categorized as medium-sized. The chain carries TRBV2 and TRBJ1-2; TRBD1 is a possible D gene (5 bases). CDR1 and CDR2 (germline): SNHLY, FYNNEI. The CDR3 extends over 12 amino acids. V was trimmed by 6 bases and J by 2 bases, leaving 7 bases between them. The CDR3 loop reads CASSQGNYGYTF. Written as DNA, the CDR3 is TGTGCCAGCAGCCAGGGAAACTATGGCTACACCTTC.

The table lists this clone with a few counts. The rearrangement joins TRBV11-2 to TRBJ2-7; 7 nucleotides line up with TRBD2. The ends lost 6 bases at V and 0 bases at J; junction bases unmatched: 5. The CDR3 runs to 14 residues. CDR1 and CDR2 from the germline V gene are SGHAT and FQNNGV. The DNA of the CDR3 is TGTGCCAGCAGGGCAGCGGGAAGCTCCTACGAGCAGTACTTC. Translated, it gives CASRAAGSSYEQYF.

The chain employs TRBV28 and TRBJ1-3; a possible D gene is TRBD1 (5 bases). In germline, CDR1 is MDHEN, CDR2 SYDVKM. CDR3 length equals 12 residues. V was pared by 2 bases and J by 10 bases, with 9 bases between. CDR3 protein: CASSLVGGTIYF. In DNA form, the CDR3 reads TGTGCCAGCAGTTTAGTTGGGGGGACCATATATTTT.

The chain joins TRBV24-1 to TRBJ2-1; 12 bases are shared with TRBD2. Losses at the gene ends were 6 bases for V and 6 bases for J; bases not matched to a gene: 5. The CDR3 has 15 amino acids. Germline-derived CDR1 and CDR2 are KGHDR and SFDVKD. This CDR3 reads CATSRLAGGLNEQFF. CDR3 DNA sequence: TGTGCCACCAGTCGGCTAGCGGGAGGGCTCAATGAGCAGTTCTTC.

The chain recombines TRBV9 with TRBJ1-2; D is possibly TRBD1 (6 bases). Germline V gene data show CDR1 as SGDLS and CDR2 as YYNGEE. Trimming removed 0 bases from V and 3 bases from J, with 12 bases in between. The CDR3 extends over 15 amino acids. The CDR3 is CASSVDRELHYGYTF. The CDR3 nucleotides read TGTGCCAGCAGCGTAGACAGGGAGCTCCACTATGGCTACACCTTC.

The chain employs TRBV7-2 and TRBJ2-5, with 14 bases aligning to TRBD2. The CDR3 runs to 16 residues. V lost 5 bases to trimming and J lost 4 bases; unmatched junction nucleotides: 6. CDR1 and CDR2 from the germline V gene are SGHTA and FQGNSA. CDR3 region: CASSLRLAGGPETQYF. For the CDR3, the DNA is TGTGCCAGCAGCCTGCGACTAGCGGGAGGGCCAGAGACCCAGTACTTC.